This TCR beta chain is drawn from a study of T cells after yellow fever vaccination. Per the germline V gene, CDR1 is MGHRA and CDR2 is YSYEKL. V shed 3 bases and J 8 bases; nucleotides not matched to a gene: 10. The CDR3 runs to 16 residues. TCRdb re-derived calls from the 5' RACE reads in MiXCR, one entry per CDR3 protein. The sample carries about 320,000 distinct CDR3 sequences, 9.5% to 12% recorded once. This clonotype has a handful of counts. Sequencing used CD4+ T cells sorted from PBMCs, obtained 45 days after the yellow fever booster vaccination. The receptor was isolated from a man aged 18 to 29 who received the YFV17D yellow fever vaccine. The chain is built from TRBV4-1 and TRBJ1-4; 9 positions agree with TRBD1. CDR3 sequence reads: CASSQGQGPLREKLFF. The CDR3 DNA reads as TGCGCCAGCAGCCAGGGACAGGGACCTTTACGGGAAAAACTGTTTTTT.